The clone carrying this T cell receptor beta chain was detected only a few times. The data stem from a study of CD8+ T cells in alopecia areata. For the study at large: Scoring treated patients' severity relied on the percentage of scalp area affected.

The treatment here: oral pan-JAK inhibitor, 5-10 mg twice daily. T lymphocytes (CD4+ and CD8+) were sorted from PBMCs. Trimming removed 5 bases at V and 0 bases at J, with 11 bases between. Germline V gene sequence: CDR1 LNHDA, CDR2 SQIVND (reference sequence). The CDR3 is made up of 15 amino acids. As the sequencing template, cDNA was produced by extracting RNA and reverse transcribing it. Data came from immunoSEQ multiplex PCR; TCRdb stores just in-frame clones and leaves some out. The sample comprises about 210,000 clones, approximately 65% of which are singletons, and 1.2% rests with the top ten. This sequence was found in a human donor with alopecia areata. The specimen was CD4+ T cells sorted from blood, collected at approximately week 42, from a patient treated with tofacitinib. V is TRBV19 and J is TRBJ1-5; D is ambiguous. The CDR3 loop reads CASSPTAGSNQPQHF. The CDR3, as DNA: TGTGCCAGTAGTCCTACCGCCGGTAGCAATCAGCCCCAGCATTTT.